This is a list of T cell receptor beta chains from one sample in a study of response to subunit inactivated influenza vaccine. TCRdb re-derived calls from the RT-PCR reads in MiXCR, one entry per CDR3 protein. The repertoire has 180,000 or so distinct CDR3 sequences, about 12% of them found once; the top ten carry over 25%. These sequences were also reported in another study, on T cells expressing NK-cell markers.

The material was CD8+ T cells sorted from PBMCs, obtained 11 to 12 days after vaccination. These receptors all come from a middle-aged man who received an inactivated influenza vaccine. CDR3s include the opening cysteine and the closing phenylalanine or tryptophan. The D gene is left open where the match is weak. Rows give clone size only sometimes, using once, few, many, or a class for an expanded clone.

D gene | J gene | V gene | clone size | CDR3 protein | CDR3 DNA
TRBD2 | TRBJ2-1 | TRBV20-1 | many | CSAQSGGTLDEQFF | TGCAGTGCCCAAAGCGGGGGGACCCTAGATGAGCAGTTCTTC
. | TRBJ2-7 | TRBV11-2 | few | CASSLQELTFYEQYF | TGTGCCAGCAGCTTACAGGAACTCACTTTCTACGAGCAGTACTTC
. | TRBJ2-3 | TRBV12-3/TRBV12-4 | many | CASSLRGSTDTQYF | TGTGCCAGCAGTTTAAGGGGAAGCACAGATACGCAGTATTTT
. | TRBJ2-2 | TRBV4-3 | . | CASSQERLDWGELFF | TGCGCCAGCAGCCAAGAACGACTCGATTGGGGGGAGCTGTTTTTT
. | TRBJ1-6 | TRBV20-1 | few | CSARQEGEYNSPLHF | TGCAGTGCCCGACAGGAAGGAGAGTATAATTCACCCCTCCACTTT
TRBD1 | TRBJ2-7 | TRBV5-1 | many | CASSLDPPGTGSYEQYF | TGCGCCAGCAGCTTGGACCCTCCCGGGACAGGCTCCTACGAGCAGTACTTC
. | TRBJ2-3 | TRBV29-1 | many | CSVEIRSDTQYF | TGCAGCGTTGAGATTAGGTCAGATACGCAGTATTTT
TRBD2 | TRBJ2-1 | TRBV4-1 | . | CASSRGGGIYNEQFF | TGCGCCAGCAGCCGCGGGGGGGGGATTTACAATGAGCAGTTCTTC
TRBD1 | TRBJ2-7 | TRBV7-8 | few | CASSSTGGILYEQYF | TGTGCCAGCAGCTCGACAGGGGGGATTCTCTACGAGCAGTACTTC
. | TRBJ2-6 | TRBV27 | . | CASSLIGSGANVLTF | TGTGCCAGCAGTTTAATAGGATCAGGGGCCAACGTCCTGACTTTC
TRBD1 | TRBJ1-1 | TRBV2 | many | CASSKGDRETEAFF | TGTGCCAGTTCTAAAGGAGACAGGGAAACTGAAGCTTTCTTT
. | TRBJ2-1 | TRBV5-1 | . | CASSPHAGAYNEQFF | TGCGCCAGCAGCCCACATGCCGGGGCCTACAATGAGCAGTTCTTC
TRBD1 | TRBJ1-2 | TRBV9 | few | CASTGQGGNYGYTF | TGTGCCAGCACCGGACAGGGAGGAAACTATGGCTACACCTTC
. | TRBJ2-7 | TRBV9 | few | CASSVDGSSSYEQYF | TGTGCCAGCAGCGTAGACGGATCGTCCTCCTACGAGCAGTACTTC
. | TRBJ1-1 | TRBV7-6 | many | CASSLADGQVDLRDTEAFF | TGTGCCAGCAGCTTAGCGGATGGTCAGGTTGATTTAAGGGACACTGAAGCTTTCTTT
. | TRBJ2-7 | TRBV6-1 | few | CATTGVGYEQYF | TGTGCCACGACCGGAGTCGGCTACGAGCAGTACTTC
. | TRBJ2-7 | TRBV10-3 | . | CAISDPPGTNTYEQYF | TGTGCCATCAGTGACCCCCCCGGGACAAATACCTACGAGCAGTACTTC
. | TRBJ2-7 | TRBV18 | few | CASSKLLGPPDEQYF | TGTGCCAGCTCAAAACTCCTGGGACCCCCGGACGAGCAGTACTTC
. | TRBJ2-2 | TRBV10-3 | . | CAISESRVTSVDTGELFF | TGTGCCATCAGTGAGAGCCGGGTCACCTCCGTGGACACCGGGGAGCTGTTTTTT
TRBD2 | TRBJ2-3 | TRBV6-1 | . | CASSALAGGLGTDTQYF | TGTGCCAGCAGTGCTCTAGCGGGGGGGCTGGGCACAGATACGCAGTATTTT
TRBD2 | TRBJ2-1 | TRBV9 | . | CASSAGGSGRNNEQFF | TGTGCCAGCAGCGCAGGCGGCAGCGGGAGGAACAATGAGCAGTTCTTC
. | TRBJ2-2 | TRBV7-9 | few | CASSLREQTDGELFF | TGTGCCAGCAGCTTACGCGAACAGACGGACGGGGAGCTGTTTTTT
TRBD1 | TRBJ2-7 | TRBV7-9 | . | CASSLAFGQGSYEQYF | TGTGCCAGCAGCTTAGCTTTCGGACAGGGCTCCTACGAGCAGTACTTC
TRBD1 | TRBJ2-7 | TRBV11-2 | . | CASRPGTGNGEQYF | TGTGCCAGCAGACCCGGGACAGGGAACGGCGAGCAGTACTTC
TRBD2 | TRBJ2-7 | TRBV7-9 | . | CASSFRGLGFYEQYF | TGTGCCAGCAGCTTTCGGGGACTAGGCTTCTACGAGCAGTACTTC
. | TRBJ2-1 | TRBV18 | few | CASSPRGLYNEQFF | TGTGCCAGCTCACCGAGGGGACTTTACAATGAGCAGTTCTTC
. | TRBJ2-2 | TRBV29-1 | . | CSVVLGAGELFF | TGCAGCGTTGTACTGGGGGCCGGGGAGCTGTTTTTT
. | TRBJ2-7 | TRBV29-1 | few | CSVSGTTAAEQYF | TGCAGCGTCTCCGGTACTACCGCAGCCGAGCAGTACTTC
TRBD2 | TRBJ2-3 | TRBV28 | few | CASSSMTLAGGADTQYF | TGTGCCAGCAGTTCAATGACGCTAGCGGGGGGTGCAGATACGCAGTATTTT
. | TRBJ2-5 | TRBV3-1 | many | CASSQTAWIQETQYF | TGTGCCAGCAGCCAGACCGCCTGGATTCAAGAGACCCAGTACTTC
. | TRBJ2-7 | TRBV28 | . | CASSLLRQGPYEQYF | TGTGCCAGCAGTTTATTACGGCAGGGCCCTTACGAGCAGTACTTC
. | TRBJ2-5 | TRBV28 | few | CASSGNGGLASETQYF | TGTGCCAGCAGTGGAAACGGGGGCCTCGCATCGGAGACCCAGTACTTC
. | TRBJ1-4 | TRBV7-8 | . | CASSPLSGTATNEKLFF | TGTGCCAGCAGCCCACTCTCGGGGACTGCAACTAATGAAAAACTGTTTTTT
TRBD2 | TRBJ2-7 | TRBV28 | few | CASSFLGAGGYRYEQYF | TGTGCCAGCAGTTTCTTAGGAGCGGGGGGATATCGCTACGAGCAGTACTTC
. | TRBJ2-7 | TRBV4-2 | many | CASSHSYEQYF | TGTGCCAGCAGCCACTCCTACGAGCAGTACTTC
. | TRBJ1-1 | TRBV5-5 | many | CASSRTEDHLEAFF | TGTGCCAGCAGCAGGACAGAGGATCATCTTGAAGCTTTCTTT
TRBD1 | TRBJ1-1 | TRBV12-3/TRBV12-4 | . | CASSPNRGGDTEAFF | TGTGCCAGCAGCCCGAACAGGGGAGGCGACACTGAAGCTTTCTTT
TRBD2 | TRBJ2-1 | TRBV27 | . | CASSLIGLAFNNEQFF | TGTGCCAGCAGTTTAATCGGACTAGCATTTAACAATGAGCAGTTCTTC